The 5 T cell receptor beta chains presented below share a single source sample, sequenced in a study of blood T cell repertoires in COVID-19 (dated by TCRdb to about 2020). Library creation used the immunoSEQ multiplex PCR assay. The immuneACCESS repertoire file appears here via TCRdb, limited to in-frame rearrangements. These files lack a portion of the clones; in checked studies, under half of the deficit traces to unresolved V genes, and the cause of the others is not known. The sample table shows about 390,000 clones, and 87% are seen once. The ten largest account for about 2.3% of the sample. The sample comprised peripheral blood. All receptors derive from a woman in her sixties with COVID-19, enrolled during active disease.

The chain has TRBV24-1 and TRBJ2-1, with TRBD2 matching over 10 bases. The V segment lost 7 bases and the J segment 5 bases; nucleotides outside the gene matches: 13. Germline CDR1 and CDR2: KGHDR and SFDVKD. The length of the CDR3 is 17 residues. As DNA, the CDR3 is TGTGCCACCAGCTCCACCTGGGGGAGCGGGGGGGACAATGAGCAGTTCTTC. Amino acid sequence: CATSSTWGSGGDNEQFF.

This chain's CDR3 is CASSPFGDEQYF. In DNA, the CDR3 is TGTGCCAGCTCACCATTCGGGGACGAGCAGTACTTC. The chain is built from TRBV18 and TRBJ2-7; tentatively, D is TRBD2 (5 bases). The ends were cut back, 2 bases at V and 5 bases at J, with 7 bases in the middle. Germline V gene data show CDR1 as KGHSH and CDR2 as LQKENI. This CDR3 contains 12 residues.

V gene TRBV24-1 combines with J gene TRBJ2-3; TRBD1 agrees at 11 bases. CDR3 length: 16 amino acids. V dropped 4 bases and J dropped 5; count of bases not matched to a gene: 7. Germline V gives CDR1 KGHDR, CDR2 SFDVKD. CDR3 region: CATSDPGQGAKDTQYF. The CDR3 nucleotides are TGTGCCACCAGTGACCCCGGACAGGGGGCGAAAGATACGCAGTATTTT.

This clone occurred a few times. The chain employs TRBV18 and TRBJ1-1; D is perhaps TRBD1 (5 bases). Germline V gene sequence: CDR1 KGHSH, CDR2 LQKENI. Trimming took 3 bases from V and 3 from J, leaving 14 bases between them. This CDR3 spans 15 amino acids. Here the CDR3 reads CASSPTGSWDTEAFF. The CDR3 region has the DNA TGTGCCAGCTCACCCACAGGCTCATGGGACACTGAAGCTTTCTTT.

CDR3 sequence (DNA): TGTGCCAGCAGCACGCCCCCGGGACAGGGTCATCCTGAAGCTTTCTTT. Amino acid sequence: CASSTPPGQGHPEAFF. This chain joins TRBV28 and TRBJ1-1, with 9 bases aligning to TRBD1. Germline V gene lookup returns CDR1 MDHEN and CDR2 SYDVKM. Unmatched junction bases numbered 14, after V lost 6 bases and J lost 6 bases. This CDR3 has 16 amino acids.